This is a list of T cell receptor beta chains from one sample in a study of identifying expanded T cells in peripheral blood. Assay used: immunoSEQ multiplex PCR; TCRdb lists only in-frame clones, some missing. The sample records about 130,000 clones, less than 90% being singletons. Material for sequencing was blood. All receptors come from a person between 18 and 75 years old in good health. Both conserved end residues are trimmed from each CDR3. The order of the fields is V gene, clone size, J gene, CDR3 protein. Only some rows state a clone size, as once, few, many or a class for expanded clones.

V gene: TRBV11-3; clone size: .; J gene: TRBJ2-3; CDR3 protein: ASSLGQTTDTQY
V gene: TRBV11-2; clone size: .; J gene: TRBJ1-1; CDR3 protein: ASSFKTGGLNTEAF
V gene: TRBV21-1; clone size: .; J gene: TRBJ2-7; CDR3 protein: ASSSTSAGGTYEQY
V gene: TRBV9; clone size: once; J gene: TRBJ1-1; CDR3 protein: ASSVGGGLVTEAF
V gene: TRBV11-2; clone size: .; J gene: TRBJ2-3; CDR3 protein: ASSLEGGLADQGRADTQY
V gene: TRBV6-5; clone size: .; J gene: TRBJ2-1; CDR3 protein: ASSYGFVSSYNEQF
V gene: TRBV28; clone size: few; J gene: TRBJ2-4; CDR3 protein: ASSSWDGQAKNIQY
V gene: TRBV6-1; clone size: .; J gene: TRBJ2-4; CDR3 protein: ASSQGGVNIQY
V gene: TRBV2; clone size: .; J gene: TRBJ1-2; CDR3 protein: ASSPGQDYGYT
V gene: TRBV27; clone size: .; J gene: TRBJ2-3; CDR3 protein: ASSSSSGSSDTQY
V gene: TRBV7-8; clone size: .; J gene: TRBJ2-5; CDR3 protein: ASSARQGETQY
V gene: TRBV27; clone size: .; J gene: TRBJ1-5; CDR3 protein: ASSLKRDSNQPQH
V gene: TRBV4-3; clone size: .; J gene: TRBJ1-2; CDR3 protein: ASSQDPRAGYGYT
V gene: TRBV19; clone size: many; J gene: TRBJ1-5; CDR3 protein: ASSISPPGDQPQH
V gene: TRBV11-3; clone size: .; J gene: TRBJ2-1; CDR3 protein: ASSSPRLAHYNEQF
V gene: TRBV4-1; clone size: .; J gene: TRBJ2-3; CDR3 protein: ASSLVSSSGGTDTQY
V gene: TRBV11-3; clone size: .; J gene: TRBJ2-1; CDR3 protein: ASSLGPEQF
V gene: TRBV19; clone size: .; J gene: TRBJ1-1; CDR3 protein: ASSIPGAQTEAF
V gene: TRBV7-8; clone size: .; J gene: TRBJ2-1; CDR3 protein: ASSPNTYYNEQF
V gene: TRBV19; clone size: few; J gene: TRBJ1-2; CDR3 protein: ASSTPGPTLGYGYT
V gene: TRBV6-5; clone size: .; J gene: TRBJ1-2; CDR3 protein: ASTNPGGGGYT
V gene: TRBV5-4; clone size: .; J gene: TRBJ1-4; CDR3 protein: ASSETGEDEKLF
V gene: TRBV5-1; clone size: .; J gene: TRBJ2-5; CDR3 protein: ASSLILANQETQY
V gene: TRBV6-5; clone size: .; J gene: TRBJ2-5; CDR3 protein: ASSPASGGRETQY
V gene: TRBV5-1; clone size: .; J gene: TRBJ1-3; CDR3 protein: ASSLGAGAGNTIY
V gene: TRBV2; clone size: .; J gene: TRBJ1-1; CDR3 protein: ASSVRTDQAF
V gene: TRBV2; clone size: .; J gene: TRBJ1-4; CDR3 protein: ASSYRNEKLF
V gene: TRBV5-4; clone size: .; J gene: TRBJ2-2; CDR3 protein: ASSSGLAGPTGELF
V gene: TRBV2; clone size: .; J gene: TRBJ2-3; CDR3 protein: ASKLLLDSDTQY
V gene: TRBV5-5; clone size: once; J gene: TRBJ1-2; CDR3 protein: ASSLDPGGNYGYT
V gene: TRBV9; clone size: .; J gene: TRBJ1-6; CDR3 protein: ASSLRDGNSPLH
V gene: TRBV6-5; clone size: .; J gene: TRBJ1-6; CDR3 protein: ASRLKSSYNSPLH
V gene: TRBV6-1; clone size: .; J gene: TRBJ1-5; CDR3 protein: ASSLHRGIDQPQH
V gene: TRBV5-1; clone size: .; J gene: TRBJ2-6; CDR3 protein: ASSLVPQRGANVLT
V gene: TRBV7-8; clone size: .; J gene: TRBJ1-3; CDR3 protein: ASTVGGSSGNTIY
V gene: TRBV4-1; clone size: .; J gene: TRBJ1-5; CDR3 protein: ASSQNSGSNQPQH
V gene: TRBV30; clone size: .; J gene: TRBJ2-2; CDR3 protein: AWIHSGLPGELF
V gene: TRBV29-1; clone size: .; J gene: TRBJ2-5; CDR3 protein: SGYRGGGQETQY
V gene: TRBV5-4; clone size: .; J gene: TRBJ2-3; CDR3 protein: ASRSGTGSTDTQY
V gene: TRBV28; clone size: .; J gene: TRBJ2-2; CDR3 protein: ASRLQGATGELF
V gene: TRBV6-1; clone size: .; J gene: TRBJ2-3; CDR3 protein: ASSEPLATSTDTQY
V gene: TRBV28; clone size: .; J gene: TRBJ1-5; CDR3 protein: ASRSSAPYQPQH
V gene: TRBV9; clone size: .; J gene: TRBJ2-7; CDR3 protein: ASSVLAGAYEQY
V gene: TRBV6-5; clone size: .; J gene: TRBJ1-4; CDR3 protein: ASSVGTVRREKLF
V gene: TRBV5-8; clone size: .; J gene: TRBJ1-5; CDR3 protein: AGTGGDIGYQPQH